One sample yielded the 28 T cell receptor beta chains listed below, sequenced in a study of cytomegalovirus exposure and HLA in healthy donors. In the PCR, 60 Vbeta and 13 Jbeta primers were used. Repertoires were generated with immunoSEQ multiplex PCR, while TCRdb's copy carries only in-frame clones and drops some. The data contain about 110,000 clones, approximately 70% of them singletons. Sequencing was performed on PBMCs. These receptors were obtained from a woman in her twenties or thirties in good health and CMV-seronegative.

This clone turned up a few times. This sequence joins TRBV4-1 and TRBJ2-2, with TRBD2 identical over 13 bases. The V gene end was trimmed by 0 bases and the J gene end by 7 bases; junction bases not matched to a gene: 5. Germline CDR1 reads MGHRA; CDR2 reads YSYEKL. CDR3 length: 17 residues. CDR3 bases: TGCGCCAGCAGCCAAGAACTGACTAGCGGGGGGAACGGGGAGCTGTTTTTT. As protein: CASSQELTSGGNGELFF.

The chain links TRBV15 to TRBJ2-5, with D possibly TRBD1 on 5 matching bases. The J call is doubtful: the DNA matches TRBJ2-7 better. Germline CDR1 reads LNHNV; CDR2 reads YYDKDF (reference sequence). The CDR3 extends over 13 amino acids. The CDR3 spells CATSRDRVYEQYF. The CDR3 coding sequence is TGTGCCACCAGCAGAGACAGGGTCTACGAGCAGTACTTC.

This clone was recorded a few times. V is TRBV5-4 and J is TRBJ2-7; TRBD2 matches at 10 bases. The CDR3 covers 15 residues. V gave up 2 bases and J gave up 4 bases; unmatched junction bases: 6. Germline CDR1 and CDR2: SGHNT and YYREEE (reference sequence). The CDR3 bases are TGTGCCAGCAGCTTAACTAGCGGGAAAATATACGAGCAGTACTTC. It is translated as CASSLTSGKIYEQYF. Combining the CDR3 with reference TRBV5-4 and TRBJ2-7 gives the whole variable domain ETGVTQSPTHLIKTRGQQVTLRCSSQSGHNTVSWYQQALGQGPQFIFQYYREEENGRGNFPPRFSGLQFPNYSSELNVNALELDDSALYLCASSLTSGKIYEQYFGPGTRLTVT.

The V and J genes are TRBV18 and TRBJ2-7; 9 nucleotides match TRBD2. CDR1 is KGHSH and CDR2 is LQKENI in the germline V gene. J gave up 7 bases and V 5 bases, and 12 bases lay outside the gene matches. The CDR3 contains 15 residues. CDR3 sequence (DNA): TGTGCCAGCTCATCCGGCTTAGCGGGAGCGCATGAGCAGTACTTC. The encoded protein is CASSSGLAGAHEQYF.

The chain has TRBV6-1 and TRBJ1-2, with TRBD1 identical over 8 bases. Germline V gene lookup returns CDR1 MNHNS and CDR2 SASEGT. Unmatched junction bases numbered 4, after V lost 0 bases and J lost 4 bases. This CDR3 is 15 amino acids long. DNA of the CDR3: TGTGCCAGCAGTGAAGCCGGACAGGGTATCTATGGCTACACCTTC. It yields the protein CASSEAGQGIYGYTF.

The chain carries TRBV5-8 and TRBJ2-7; TRBD1 matches 7 bases. This CDR3 spans 14 amino acids. Trimming took 2 bases from V and 2 from J; bases not matched to a gene: 4. Germline values: CDR1 SGHTS, CDR2 YDEGEE. The CDR3 region is CASSFVQGPYEQYF. The CDR3 DNA follows: TGTGCCAGCAGCTTTGTACAGGGGCCCTACGAGCAGTACTTC.

CDR3: CASSQVDMGLFRNEQFF. Written as DNA, the CDR3 is TGCGCCAGCAGCCAAGTGGACATGGGACTTTTTAGGAATGAGCAGTTCTTC. This rearrangement joins TRBV4-1 to TRBJ2-1; D perhaps matches TRBD2 (6 bases). The V and J ends lost 1 base and 7 bases respectively, with 20 bases between them. The CDR3 loop spans 17 amino acids. Germline V gene data show CDR1 as MGHRA and CDR2 as YSYEKL.

The chain joins TRBV7-2 to TRBJ1-1; a possible D gene is TRBD1 (6 bases). CDR1 and CDR2 from the germline V gene are SGHTA and FQGNSA. This CDR3 has 14 residues. The V end was cut by 2 bases, the J end by 6 bases, with 13 bases between. In DNA form, the CDR3 reads TGTGCCAGCAGCTTAAGTCCAGGGGACGCTGAAGCTTTCTTT. This codes for CASSLSPGDAEAFF.

This chain joins TRBV30 and TRBJ2-3; D is unclear. Germline V CDR1 and CDR2: GTSNPN, SVGIG (reference sequence). Deletions cut 5 bases from V and 2 bases from J, with 11 bases between. The CDR3 consists of 13 residues. As DNA, the CDR3 is TGTGCCTGGTATGGGCCGCCCACAGATACGCAGTATTTT. Translation: CAWYGPPTDTQYF.

This clone turned up a few times. V usage is TRBV6-1 and J usage is TRBJ1-1; the D is unclear. V was clipped by 2 bases and J by 2 bases, with 12 bases between them. In germline, CDR1 is MNHNS, CDR2 SASEGT. CDR3 length equals 15 residues. CDR3 DNA: TGTGCCAGCAGTGAACCCATAGAGGGAAACACTGAAGCTTTCTTT. Translation: CASSEPIEGNTEAFF.

This clone appeared a few times. The V and J genes are TRBV5-1 and TRBJ1-2; tentative D call: TRBD1 (6 bases). CDR3 length: 13 residues. V was pared by 4 bases and J by 8 bases, with 15 bases between. Per germline, CDR1 SGHRS and CDR2 YFSETQ. CDR3 sequence: CASSPGTTRGYTF. The CDR3, as DNA: TGCGCCAGCAGCCCGGGGACAACGCGCGGCTACACCTTC. Drawing the rest from reference TRBV5-1 and TRBJ1-2, the complete variable domain is KAGVTQTPRYLIKTRGQQVTLSCSPISGHRSVSWYQQTPGQGLQFLFEYFSETQRNKGNFPGRFSGRQFSNSRSEMNVSTLELGDSALYLCASSPGTTRGYTFGSGTRLTVV.

This clone was counted once. The CDR3 carries no conserved terminal phenylalanine or tryptophan, so it likely arises from a read error. The V call is TRBV2, the J call TRBJ2-2; possible D gene TRBD1, 6 bases. Germline V gives CDR1 SNHLY, CDR2 FYNNEI. The V end was cut by 4 bases, the J end by 1 base, with 13 bases between. The CDR3 extends over 16 amino acids. The CDR3 DNA follows: TGTGCCAGCAGTGGGCTACAGGGCGTGAACACCGGGGAGCTGTTTTCT. The encoded protein is CASSGLQGVNTGELFS.

The V and J genes are TRBV7-9 and TRBJ2-7; D gene uncertain. The CDR3 has 14 amino acids. Germline values: CDR1 SEHNR, CDR2 FQNEAQ (reference sequence). Trimming stripped 1 base from V and 6 bases from J, with 13 bases between. The CDR3 protein is CASSLVSAGSEQYF. The CDR3 DNA follows: TGTGCCAGCAGCTTAGTGTCGGCAGGTAGCGAGCAGTACTTC.

This chain joins TRBV19 and TRBJ2-1, with 9 positions matching TRBD1. CDR1 is LNHDA, CDR2 SQIVND, per germline (reference sequence). The CDR3 is made up of 17 amino acids. Germline trimming cut 5 bases from V and 2 bases from J; bases unmatched to any gene: 10. Written as DNA, the CDR3 is TGTGCCAGTAGTCCTTCCCCGGGACAGGGTGCCTACAATGAGCAGTTCTTC. The encoded protein is CASSPSPGQGAYNEQFF.

This clone came up a few times. V is TRBV5-5 and J is TRBJ1-1, with D tentatively TRBD1 (6 bases). Trimming stripped 2 bases from V and 1 base from J, with 18 bases between. From germline, CDR1 is SGHKS and CDR2 YYEKEE (reference sequence). This CDR3 contains 17 residues. This chain's CDR3 is CASSFKAGALANTEAFF. CDR3 DNA sequence: TGTGCCAGCAGCTTTAAAGCAGGGGCTCTGGCGAACACTGAAGCTTTCTTT.

This sequence joins TRBV6-5 and TRBJ2-6; no firm D call. This CDR3 region has 15 residues. Germline loops: CDR1 MNHEY, CDR2 SVGAGI. The V and J ends lost 6 bases and 0 bases respectively, with 9 bases between them. The CDR3 nucleotides read TGTGCCAGCAGCCCATATAGCTCTGGGGCCAACGTCCTGACTTTC. Translated: CASSPYSSGANVLTF.

This chain connects TRBV6-6 to TRBJ2-1; 12 nucleotides align to TRBD2. CDR1 is MNHNY, CDR2 SVGAGI, per germline (reference sequence). The length of the CDR3 is 15 residues. J lost 6 bases, V lost 3 bases, and 3 bases had no gene match. The CDR3 here is CASSYVGLAGNEQFF. The CDR3 DNA reads as TGTGCCAGCAGTTATGTGGGACTAGCGGGCAATGAGCAGTTCTTC.

The J gene is TRBJ1-4, the V gene TRBV5-1; 8 nucleotides match TRBD1. After removal of 0 bases from V and 6 bases from J, the junction contained 1 base not matched to a gene. CDR3 size: 14 residues. Germline assignment: CDR1 SGHRS and CDR2 YFSETQ. The CDR3, as DNA: TGCGCCAGCAGCTTGGGACAGGGGTATGAAAAACTGTTTTTT. It codes for CASSLGQGYEKLFF.

The V call is TRBV7-6, the J call TRBJ1-5; 8 nucleotides align to TRBD1. From germline, CDR1 is SGHVS and CDR2 FNYEAQ. Germline trimming cut 5 bases from V and 7 bases from J; bases unmatched to any gene: 10. CDR3 length: 15 residues. This CDR3 is CASSPATGAFQPQHF. The CDR3 bases are TGTGCCAGCAGCCCTGCGACAGGGGCCTTCCAGCCCCAGCATTTT. Using reference TRBV7-6 and TRBJ1-5 for the parts outside the CDR3, the full variable domain is GAGVSQSPRYKVTKRGQDVALRCDPISGHVSLYWYRQALGQGPEFLTYFNYEAQQDKSGLPNDRFSAERPEGSISTLTIQRTEQRDSAMYRCASSPATGAFQPQHFGDGTRLSIL.

The sample holds one count of this clone. V is TRBV5-4 and J is TRBJ2-3; unclear D gene. The germline V gene encodes CDR1 SGHNT and CDR2 YYREEE (reference sequence). This CDR3 is 14 amino acids long. V lost 0 bases and J 4 bases, leaving 9 bases between the germline ends. The CDR3 coding sequence is TGTGCCAGCAGCTTGGTTGGTAGTCCAGATACGCAGTATTTT. This gives the protein CASSLVGSPDTQYF.

The genes are TRBV5-6 and TRBJ1-1; D may be TRBD1 (5 bases). Germline V gene sequence: CDR1 SGHDT, CDR2 YYEEEE. V dropped 3 bases and J dropped 7 bases, with 7 bases sitting between them. CDR3 length: 11 residues. CDR3 sequence: CASSSGDEAFF. CDR3 sequence (DNA): TGTGCCAGCAGCTCGGGGGATGAAGCTTTCTTT.

This clone was seen a few times. The chain employs TRBV5-4 and TRBJ2-2, with D maybe TRBD1 (6 bases). The CDR3 runs to 15 residues. Trimming removed 0 bases from V and 4 bases from J, with 10 bases in between. The germline CDR1 and CDR2 sequences are SGHNT and YYREEE (reference sequence). As DNA, the CDR3 is TGTGCCAGCAGCTTGGGACAGGTGCCCACCGGGGAGCTGTTTTTT. Its translation: CASSLGQVPTGELFF.

The chain has TRBV19 and TRBJ2-1, with 11 bases fitting TRBD2. Losses at the gene ends were 7 bases for V and 3 bases for J; bases not matched to a gene: 14. Per germline, CDR1 LNHDA and CDR2 SQIVND (reference sequence). CDR3 size: 18 residues. CDR3 DNA sequence: TGTGCCAGTAAGGGTGGGGCTAGCGGGGGGATCTACTACAATGAGCAGTTCTTC. Encoded protein: CASKGGASGGIYYNEQFF. The variable domain in full, with the rest retrieved from reference TRBV19 and TRBJ2-1, is DGGITQSPKYLFRKEGQNVTLSCEQNLNHDAMYWYRQDPGQGLRLIYYSQIVNDFQKGDIAEGYSVSREKKESFPLTVTSAQKNPTAFYLCASKGGASGGIYYNEQFFGPGTRLTVL.

J is TRBJ1-2 and V is TRBV28; D is unresolved. Trimming removed 10 bases from V and 2 bases from J, with 14 bases in between. The CDR3 sequence is 13 residues long. In germline, CDR1 is MDHEN, CDR2 SYDVKM. CDR3 region: CAKPLGSNYGYTF. In DNA, the CDR3 is TGTGCCAAGCCACTAGGGTCGAACTATGGCTACACCTTC.

This clone was seen a handful of times. The J gene is TRBJ1-1, the V gene TRBV21-1. TRBV21-1 is tagged as a pseudogene. The CDR3 extends over 9 amino acids. The DNA of the CDR3 is TGTGCCAGCAGCAGAGGCGCTTTCTTT. Its translation: CASSRGAFF.

This clone was found a few times. The chain combines TRBV7-2 with TRBJ1-1; 7 bases agree with TRBD1. CDR1 is SGHTA, CDR2 FQGNSA, per germline. The CDR3 totals 12 residues. The junction had 6 bases not matched to a gene; V was cut back by 4 bases and J by 10 bases. The CDR3 sequence: CASSSRTGRAFF. The DNA of the CDR3 is TGTGCCAGCAGCTCACGGACAGGAAGAGCTTTCTTT.

The chain is built from TRBV4-2 and TRBJ2-1; the match to TRBD2 covers 11 bases. Germline CDR1 LGHNA, CDR2 YNFKEQ. The junction had 1 base not matched to a gene; V was cut back by 0 bases and J by 6 bases. The CDR3 totals 15 residues. The CDR3 reads CASSQDLAGGNEQFF. Written as DNA, the CDR3 is TGTGCCAGCAGCCAAGATCTAGCGGGGGGCAATGAGCAGTTCTTC.

The chain is built from TRBV2 and TRBJ1-1; D unclear. Per germline, CDR1 SNHLY and CDR2 FYNNEI. Trimming removed 7 bases from V and 4 bases from J, with 13 bases in between. The CDR3 extends over 13 amino acids. The CDR3 DNA sequence: TGTGCCAGCAAGGGTTTCGGGGTCACTGAAGCTTTCTTT. It is translated as CASKGFGVTEAFF.